This T cell receptor (beta chain) comes out of a study of CD8 T cells in ankylosing spondylitis. Study findings and constraints: Roughly 8 highly homologous variants made up a TCR beta motif that seemed to typify ankylosing spondylitis blood.

Trimming stripped 1 base from V and 0 bases from J, with 7 bases between. The CDR3 is made up of 13 amino acids. Germline V gene data show CDR1 as DFQATT and CDR2 as SNEGSKA (reference sequence). As concerns this clonotype: Its specificity is unknown.

Construction of TCR beta libraries was performed using quantitative 5'-RACE with molecular barcodes. Using its own MiXCR run on the 5' RACE reads, TCRdb lists one record per CDR3 protein. Of over 200,000 distinct CDR3 sequences listed, about 18% are singletons. The specimen sequenced was blood, either unsorted or a sorted T cell fraction (not recorded which). V gene TRBV20-1 combines with J gene TRBJ2-7; perhaps TRBD2 as D (5 bases). The TCR comes from a male donor with ankylosing spondylitis. The CDR3 reads CSARAGFSYEQYF. The CDR3 DNA sequence: TGCAGTGCTAGAGCGGGATTCTCCTACGAGCAGTACTTC.